These 28 T cell receptor beta chains were all obtained from the same sample, sequenced in a study of T cell responses to AZD1222 COVID-19 vaccine. Sequenced by immunoSEQ multiplex PCR; TCRdb stores in-frame clones only, minus some. The sample holds around 150,000 clones, around nine tenths seen once. The sample here was peripheral blood, taken on day 0 of AZD1222 vaccination. All receptors come from an adult in good health.

The V call is TRBV28, the J call TRBJ1-5, with D possibly being TRBD1 (5 bases). The germline CDR1 and CDR2 sequences are MDHEN and SYDVKM. V was pared by 6 bases and J by 4 bases, with 22 bases between. The CDR3 is 17 residues long. CDR3 nucleotide sequence: TGTGCCAGCAGGGCCCGCTTATGGCAGGGAGGGAATCAGCCCCAGCATTTT. Amino acid sequence: CASRARLWQGGNQPQHF.

This clone was detected a few times. This chain uses TRBV6-5 with TRBJ1-1; maybe TRBD1 (6 bases). There are 13 residues in the CDR3. The V gene lost 6 bases and the J gene lost 4 bases, with 12 bases spanning the gap. The germline V gene has CDR1 MNHEY and CDR2 SVGAGI. The CDR3 is CASRGGAGTEAFF. The CDR3 nucleotides are TGTGCCAGCAGAGGGGGGGCCGGCACTGAAGCTTTCTTT.

The V and J genes are TRBV13 and TRBJ2-2; TRBD1 agrees at 7 bases. V lost 2 bases, J lost 1 base, and 4 bases stayed unmatched. Per the germline V gene, CDR1 is PRHDT and CDR2 is FYEKMQ (reference sequence). This CDR3 region has 16 residues. CDR3 nucleotides: TGTGCCAGCAGCTTAAGCTGGACAGGGAACACCGGGGAGCTGTTTTTT. It codes for CASSLSWTGNTGELFF.

The chain is built from TRBV4-1 and TRBJ1-2; the D gene is possibly TRBD1 (5 bases). The CDR3 has 14 residues. Germline V CDR1 and CDR2: MGHRA, YSYEKL. V lost 8 bases and J lost 5, with 18 bases in between. The CDR3 DNA reads TGCGCCAGCCGCCGGCGGGACGAGGGGTATGGCTACACCTTC. It encodes CASRRRDEGYGYTF.

The chain combines TRBV13 with TRBJ2-1; TRBD1 aligns across 7 bases. There are 14 residues in the CDR3. V shed 0 bases and J 7 bases; nucleotides not matched to a gene: 3. The germline CDR1 and CDR2 sequences are PRHDT and FYEKMQ (reference sequence). The CDR3 protein is CASSLGTGLNEQFF. The CDR3 DNA reads as TGTGCCAGCAGCTTAGGGACAGGGTTAAATGAGCAGTTCTTC.

The chain employs TRBV7-2 and TRBJ1-1, with D unresolved. From germline, CDR1 is SGHTA and CDR2 FQGNSA. The CDR3 has 13 amino acids. The germline V and J ends were trimmed by 7 bases and 1 base, with 10 bases remaining between them. The CDR3 here is CASTRSRNTEAFF. CDR3 DNA: TGTGCCAGCACTAGAAGCCGGAACACTGAAGCTTTCTTT.

The chain has TRBV4-3 and TRBJ1-6; D gene ambiguous. V lost 0 bases, J lost 10 bases, and 13 bases lay in between. The germline gives CDR1 LGHNA, CDR2 YSLEER. This CDR3 contains 15 residues. In DNA, the CDR3 is TGCGCCAGCAGCCAAGATAGGAATTTGGGATCACCCCTCCACTTT. Its protein product is CASSQDRNLGSPLHF.

In this sample, this clone turned up once. The V call is TRBV19, the J call TRBJ2-7; possible D gene TRBD2, 5 bases. The CDR3 runs 15 residues. Germline lookup yields CDR1 LNHDA and CDR2 SQIVND (reference sequence). Trimming pared 3 bases from V and 6 bases from J, leaving 18 bases between. The CDR3 DNA reads as TGTGCCAGTAGTATCTCCCCGACTACCCTTTCCGAGCAGTACTTC. Translation gives CASSISPTTLSEQYF.

This clone was observed once. This chain links TRBV5-5 with TRBJ2-5; D not certain. With 0 bases removed from V and 2 bases from J, the gap between germline ends came to 20 bases. CDR1 is SGHKS and CDR2 is YYEKEE in the germline V gene (reference sequence). The CDR3 runs 18 residues. CDR3 DNA: TGTGCCAGCAGCTTGGCCACCGTCCTCTGGGGTGTTCAAGAGACCCAGTACTTC. This gives the protein CASSLATVLWGVQETQYF.

This clone was observed a few times. The rearrangement uses TRBV7-9 and TRBJ2-2, with a weak D call TRBD2 (5 bases). The germline CDR1 and CDR2 sequences are SEHNR and FQNEAQ (reference sequence). The V end lost 6 bases, the J end lost 6 bases, and 17 bases lay between the germline ends. The CDR3 length is 15 residues. The CDR3 protein is CASRLKLEDAGELFF. CDR3 coding DNA: TGTGCCAGCAGGCTGAAACTAGAGGATGCCGGGGAGCTGTTTTTT.

The chain carries TRBV4-3 and TRBJ2-6; D is ambiguous. The germline gives CDR1 LGHNA, CDR2 YSLEER. CDR3 length equals 17 residues. V was pared by 0 bases and J by 2 bases, with 11 bases between. CDR3 sequence: CASSQDDPGAGANVLTF. The CDR3 DNA is TGCGCCAGCAGCCAAGATGACCCCGGCGCTGGGGCCAACGTCCTGACTTTC.

The chain uses TRBV3-1 (or the pseudogene TRBV3-2) and TRBJ2-3; tentatively, D is TRBD1 or TRBD2 (6 bases each). V was clipped by 4 bases and J by 1 base, with 15 bases between them. CDR3 size: 16 residues. The germline V gene has CDR1 LGHDT and CDR2 YNNKEL (reference sequence). The CDR3 coding sequence is TGTGCCAGCAGCCCAATTGGGGGGCCTGGCACAGATACGCAGTATTTT. This codes for CASSPIGGPGTDTQYF.

V and J are TRBV5-4 and TRBJ2-5; D is uncertain. The CDR3 is made up of 15 amino acids. Germline V CDR1 and CDR2: SGHNT, YYREEE (reference sequence). Trimming left V 0 bases short and J 7 bases short, with 16 bases between. The CDR3 region is CASSLEGLVFRTQYF. For the CDR3, the DNA is TGTGCCAGCAGCTTGGAGGGCTTAGTGTTTCGGACCCAGTACTTC.

The V gene is TRBV12-3 or TRBV12-4, the J gene TRBJ2-2, with D uncertain. The germline V and J ends were trimmed by 3 bases and 6 bases, with 2 bases remaining between them. The CDR3 contains 11 residues. The CDR3 sequence: CASSFPGELFF. The CDR3 region has the DNA TGTGCCAGCAGTTTTCCCGGGGAGCTGTTTTTT.

V usage is TRBV24-1 and J usage is TRBJ2-7, with D perhaps TRBD1 (6 bases). The CDR3 is 15 amino acids. V was shortened by 9 bases and J by 11 bases, with 28 bases between the two germline ends. The V gene's germline CDR1 is KGHDR and CDR2 SFDVKD. The CDR3 nucleotides are TGTGCCACCTCTGGCACAGGGATTTGGAGGCTACGGAAGTACTTC. Protein sequence: CATSGTGIWRLRKYF.

The chain joins TRBV4-1 to TRBJ2-7; 8 bases match TRBD2. With V trimmed by 3 bases and J by 2 bases, 6 bases remained unmatched. CDR3 length equals 15 residues. Germline CDR1 MGHRA, CDR2 YSYEKL. CDR3 sequence: CASSHRSGETYEQYF. The CDR3 bases are TGCGCCAGCAGCCATCGTAGCGGGGAGACCTACGAGCAGTACTTC.

The gene calls are TRBV6-4 and TRBJ2-2; 8 positions match TRBD2. J lost 3 bases, V lost 9 bases, and 3 bases had no gene match. This CDR3 has 13 residues. The V gene's germline CDR1 is MRHNA and CDR2 SNTAGT. CDR3 sequence (DNA): TGTGCCAGTAGCGGGAAGGACACCGGGGAGCTGTTTTTT. This sequence encodes CASSGKDTGELFF.

The J gene is TRBJ2-7, the V gene TRBV2; the D gene could be TRBD1 or TRBD2 (5 bases each). Trimming took 9 bases from V and 5 from J, leaving 20 bases between them. CDR3 length: 14 amino acids. Germline CDR1 reads SNHLY; CDR2 reads FYNNEI. The CDR3 nucleotides are TGTGCCAGTGGGGGAACGGGCCGGCTAGACGAGCAGTACTTC. Its protein product is CASGGTGRLDEQYF.

This chain links TRBV27 with TRBJ2-5; 7 nucleotides match TRBD2. The V and J ends lost 2 bases and 7 bases, in that order; junction bases with no gene match: 4. The CDR3 is 13 amino acids. In germline, CDR1 is MNHEY, CDR2 SMNVEV (reference sequence). In DNA, the CDR3 is TGTGCCAGCAGTTTAAGGGAGGGCACGACCCAGTACTTC. Translating gives CASSLREGTTQYF.

This clone has only one observation. V usage is TRBV5-5 and J usage is TRBJ1-5; no definite D call. CDR3 length: 14 residues. Trimming took 2 bases from V and 4 from J, leaving 10 bases between them. The germline V gene has CDR1 SGHKS and CDR2 YYEKEE (reference sequence). CDR3 sequence: CASSFRGSNQPQHF. CDR3 bases: TGTGCCAGCAGCTTCAGAGGGTCAAATCAGCCCCAGCATTTT.

This chain links TRBV5-1 with TRBJ2-1, with D possibly TRBD2 on 6 matching bases. This CDR3 spans 13 amino acids. V lost 4 bases, J lost 4 bases, and 9 bases lay in between. Germline-derived CDR1 and CDR2 are SGHRS and YFSETQ. The CDR3 DNA reads TGCGCCAGCAGCGAGGGACTTTACAATGAGCAGTTCTTC. It translates to CASSEGLYNEQFF.

The rearrangement joins TRBV3-1 (or the pseudogene TRBV3-2) to TRBJ1-2; D possibly corresponds to TRBD1 (5 bases). The germline V and J ends were trimmed by 4 bases and 3 bases, with 9 bases remaining between them. From germline, CDR1 is LGHDT and CDR2 YNNKEL (reference sequence). The CDR3 is 13 residues long. The CDR3 region has the DNA TGTGCCAGCAGCCCCAGGGAGGACTATGGCTACACCTTC. As protein: CASSPREDYGYTF.

CDR3 DNA sequence: TGTGCCAGCAGCCCTCCTGGGGTGAACACTGAAGCTTTCTTT. This encodes CASSPPGVNTEAFF. The V gene is TRBV7-9, the J gene TRBJ1-1, with unresolved D. Trimming pared 5 bases from V and 0 bases from J, leaving 10 bases between. Germline CDR1 reads SEHNR; CDR2 reads FQNEAQ (reference sequence). The CDR3 is made up of 14 amino acids.

The chain is built from TRBV25-1 and TRBJ2-3; D not certain. V lost 3 bases, J lost 3 bases, and 13 bases lay in between. Germline CDR1 MGHDK, CDR2 SYGVNS. The CDR3 loop spans 15 amino acids. The CDR3 DNA reads TGTGCCAGCAGTGACCCAGGCGAGAGGACAGATACGCAGTATTTT. Translating it yields CASSDPGERTDTQYF.

The rearrangement uses TRBV6-2 or TRBV6-3 and TRBJ1-1; D remains ambiguous. Trimming shortened V by 3 bases and J by 0 bases, and 8 bases separated the two germline ends. The CDR3 length is 14 residues. The germline gives CDR1 MNHEY, CDR2 SVGEGT. CDR3 loop: CASSYSSMNTEAFF. CDR3 bases: TGTGCCAGCAGTTATTCTTCAATGAACACTGAAGCTTTCTTT.

This clone was found a few times. The genes are TRBV14 and TRBJ2-3; possibly TRBD1 for D (6 bases). The CDR3 is 17 residues long. Germline V lookup: CDR1 SGHDN, CDR2 FVKESK. The V end was cut by 1 base, the J end by 5 bases, with 19 bases between. The CDR3 region is CASSQVGISRGEDTQYF. The CDR3, as DNA: TGTGCCAGCAGCCAAGTCGGGATTAGCAGGGGTGAAGATACGCAGTATTTT.

The rearrangement joins TRBV10-3 to TRBJ1-6; 7 bases are a match to TRBD1. Germline CDR1 ENHRY, CDR2 SYGVKD. CDR3 length equals 14 residues. Losses at the gene ends were 3 bases for V and 10 bases for J; bases not matched to a gene: 6. The CDR3 reads CAISEDRVRSPLHF. The DNA for the CDR3 is TGTGCCATCAGTGAAGACAGGGTCCGGTCACCCCTCCACTTT.

This clone was detected only once. The chain is built from TRBV21-1 and TRBJ1-3; TRBD1 was called by the table and not checked on the DNA. TRBV21-1 is reported as a pseudogene. The CDR3 contains 17 residues. The CDR3 DNA sequence: TGTGCCAGCAGCAAAGGGTGTACAATAAACTCTGGAAACACCATATATTTT. This codes for CASSKGCTINSGNTIYF.